The 17 T cell receptor beta chains given below trace back to one sample, sequenced in a study of blood T cell repertoires in COVID-19. Sequenced by immunoSEQ multiplex PCR; TCRdb stores in-frame clones only, minus some. In the table there are 130,000 or so clones, around 85% of which are singletons. The sequencing input was peripheral blood. The origin of the receptors is a human donor in a cohort sampled during active COVID-19.

J is TRBJ2-1 and V is TRBV7-2, with 13 bases fitting TRBD2. With 3 bases clipped from V and 16 bases from J, the junction kept 9 bases outside the gene matches. CDR1 and CDR2 from the germline V gene are SGHTA and FQGNSA. The length of the CDR3 is 14 residues. The CDR3 nucleotides read TGTGCCAGCAGCTTCACTAGCGGGAGGGCCTTATACTTCTTC. This gives the protein CASSFTSGRALYFF.

The chain links TRBV30 to TRBJ2-5, with TRBD2 matching 7 bases. This CDR3 has 12 amino acids. Trimming cost V 4 bases and J 2 bases; bases outside gene matches: 1. Germline assignment: CDR1 GTSNPN and CDR2 SVGIG (reference sequence). Here the CDR3 reads CAWTSGQETQYF. As DNA, the CDR3 is TGTGCCTGGACTAGCGGACAAGAGACCCAGTACTTC.

The chain combines TRBV5-4 with TRBJ2-1, with 7 bases matching TRBD1. Germline CDR1 reads SGHNT; CDR2 reads YYREEE (reference sequence). Unmatched junction bases numbered 8, after V lost 5 bases and J lost 0 bases. The CDR3 loop spans 16 amino acids. CDR3 loop: CASRVGQSFSYNEQFF. Here the CDR3 DNA reads TGTGCCAGCAGAGTGGGACAGTCCTTCTCCTACAATGAGCAGTTCTTC.

The J gene is TRBJ1-3, the V gene TRBV7-2; the match to TRBD1 covers 9 bases. The CDR3 is 18 residues long. Germline V gene lookup returns CDR1 SGHTA and CDR2 FQGNSA. V dropped 2 bases and J dropped 1; count of bases not matched to a gene: 9. CDR3 DNA sequence: TGTGCCAGCAGCTTAAGGGGAACCGGGACAGGGTCTGGAAACACCATATATTTT. Its protein product is CASSLRGTGTGSGNTIYF. The whole variable domain, remainder taken from reference TRBV7-2 and TRBJ1-3, is GAGVSQSPSNKVTEKGKDVELRCDPISGHTALYWYRQSLGQGLEFLIYFQGNSAPDKSGLPSDRFSAERTGGSVSTLTIQRTQQEDSAVYLCASSLRGTGTGSGNTIYFGEGSWLTVV.

The chain uses TRBV14 and TRBJ1-3; 9 bases line up with TRBD1. V trimming: 1 base; J trimming: 0 bases; junction bases outside the gene matches: 10. The CDR3 covers 19 residues. Germline V lookup: CDR1 SGHDN, CDR2 FVKESK. For the CDR3, the DNA is TGTGCCAGCAGCCAAGCGTGGGGCCGGGACAGGGTCTCTGGAAACACCATATATTTT. As protein: CASSQAWGRDRVSGNTIYF.

This chain links TRBV19 with TRBJ1-5; 8 positions match TRBD1. CDR1 is LNHDA, CDR2 SQIVND, per germline (reference sequence). The CDR3 spans 16 residues. V lost 1 base to trimming and J lost 6 bases; unmatched junction nucleotides: 8. CDR3 bases: TGTGCCAGTAGTATAGTAGGACAGGGAGGTTTTCAGCCCCAGCATTTT. Residues: CASSIVGQGGFQPQHF.

J is TRBJ2-1 and V is TRBV19; D call uncertain. The V end was cut by 2 bases, the J end by 6 bases, with 5 bases between. This CDR3 has 12 residues. The germline CDR1 and CDR2 sequences are LNHDA and SQIVND (reference sequence). In DNA, the CDR3 is TGTGCCAGTAGTATAAGTAGCAATGAGCAGTTCTTC. Its translation: CASSISSNEQFF.

This clone was seen a few times. The chain combines TRBV5-1 with TRBJ1-1; D may be TRBD1 (6 bases). The length of the CDR3 is 15 residues. V lost 4 bases, J lost 4 bases, and 17 bases lay in between. Germline CDR1 SGHRS, CDR2 YFSETQ. The CDR3 protein is CASSPGVGGITEAFF. The CDR3 DNA reads as TGCGCCAGCAGCCCCGGCGTAGGGGGAATCACTGAAGCTTTCTTT.

The chain uses TRBV3-1 (or the pseudogene TRBV3-2) and TRBJ1-4, with TRBD1 as a possible D gene (6 bases). The V end was cut by 7 bases, the J end by 5 bases, with 17 bases between. CDR3 length: 15 residues. Germline V gene sequence: CDR1 LGHDT, CDR2 YNNKEL (reference sequence). The CDR3 DNA sequence: TGTGCCAGCAAGTGCCATCCACAGGGAAATGAAAAACTGTTTTTT. Translating gives CASKCHPQGNEKLFF.

The chain recombines TRBV5-1 with TRBJ2-1; TRBD2 matches at 14 bases. Germline V lookup: CDR1 SGHRS, CDR2 YFSETQ. This CDR3 is 20 amino acids long. Losses at the gene ends were 4 bases for V and 12 bases for J; bases not matched to a gene: 24. CDR3 sequence (DNA): TGCGCCAGCAGCCCGGGACAGCCAACCCGACTAGCGGGGGGGCCCCGGGTGCAGTTCTTC. This translates into CASSPGQPTRLAGGPRVQFF.

CDR3 sequence (DNA): TGTGCCACCAGTGTGGGGGCCCGCCCAGATACGCAGTATTTT. Amino acids: CATSVGARPDTQYF. The chain combines TRBV24-1 with TRBJ2-3, with D perhaps matching TRBD1 (6 bases). The CDR3 loop spans 14 amino acids. Germline V lookup: CDR1 KGHDR, CDR2 SFDVKD. The germline V and J ends were trimmed by 5 bases and 4 bases, with 12 bases remaining between them.

The rearrangement links TRBV5-6 to TRBJ2-5; perhaps TRBD2 as D (6 bases). V dropped 6 bases and J dropped 5 bases, with 14 bases sitting between them. Germline V gene lookup returns CDR1 SGHDT and CDR2 YYEEEE. There are 13 residues in the CDR3. CDR3 DNA sequence: TGTGCCAGCACCTCGGAGGGTACCGAGACCCAGTACTTC. Translation gives CASTSEGTETQYF.

This clone was found once. This chain links TRBV7-8 with TRBJ2-1; tentatively, D is TRBD2 (5 bases). V was clipped by 4 bases and J by 8 bases, with 18 bases between them. Germline V lookup: CDR1 SGHVS, CDR2 FQNEAQ. This CDR3 is built from 15 residues. The CDR3 spells CASSYGLEVVHEQFF. The CDR3 nucleotides are TGTGCCAGCAGCTATGGACTGGAAGTCGTTCATGAGCAGTTCTTC.

This clone was counted ten times or more. The chain carries TRBV9 and TRBJ2-3; D is undetermined. The V gene's germline CDR1 is SGDLS and CDR2 YYNGEE. This CDR3 contains 13 residues. The V gene lost 0 bases and the J gene lost 6 bases, with 8 bases spanning the gap. The CDR3 here is CASSVVTGDTQYF. CDR3 DNA: TGTGCCAGCAGCGTAGTCACCGGGGATACGCAGTATTTT.

This clone was detected only a few times. The V gene is TRBV9, the J gene TRBJ2-3; 9 positions match TRBD1. CDR3 size: 13 residues. Germline V gene sequence: CDR1 SGDLS, CDR2 YYNGEE. V lost 8 bases, J lost 3 bases, and 4 bases stayed unmatched. CDR3 DNA: TGTGCCAGTGGACAGGGGCTTACAGATACGCAGTATTTT. It translates to CASGQGLTDTQYF.

The CDR3 DNA follows: TGTGCCACCAGCAGAGAGGGGGCCCTGCGCGAGCAGTACTTC. This translates into CATSREGALREQYF. The V gene is TRBV15, the J gene TRBJ2-7, with D maybe TRBD1 (6 bases). The germline V gene has CDR1 LNHNV and CDR2 YYDKDF (reference sequence). The V end was cut by 0 bases, the J end by 6 bases, with 12 bases between. The CDR3 totals 14 residues.

This sequence joins TRBV30 and TRBJ1-1; unclear D gene. The CDR3 extends over 15 amino acids. The V gene's germline CDR1 is GTSNPN and CDR2 SVGIG (reference sequence). The V and J ends lost 0 bases and 4 bases respectively, with 15 bases between them. The CDR3 sequence: CAWSVKRPRSTEAFF. The DNA for the CDR3 is TGTGCCTGGAGTGTAAAGCGTCCACGGAGCACTGAAGCTTTCTTT.